These 14 T cell receptor beta chains originate from one sample sequenced in a study of shared clonotypes between healthy human individuals. Measured with immunoSEQ multiplex PCR; TCRdb has only the in-frame clones, and not every one. Here the sample spans about a million clones, around four fifths being singletons. Sequenced sample: memory CD4+ T cells sorted from blood. Subset of the sample: CD45RA-negative fraction. The receptors come from a man aged 18 to 35 in good health.

This rearrangement joins TRBV6-6 to TRBJ2-1; D ambiguous. Germline V CDR1 and CDR2: MNHNY, SVGAGI (reference sequence). The CDR3 runs 14 residues. V lost 0 bases and J lost 8, with 11 bases in between. The CDR3: CASSYSNGFDEQFF. CDR3 coding DNA: TGTGCCAGCAGTTACTCGAACGGTTTCGATGAGCAGTTCTTC.

The chain links TRBV6-5 to TRBJ1-2; TRBD1 might be the D (5 bases). V was trimmed by 4 bases and J by 3 bases, leaving 9 bases between them. The CDR3 is made up of 13 amino acids. Germline V gene data show CDR1 as MNHEY and CDR2 as SVGAGI. As DNA, the CDR3 is TGTGCCAGCAGTTTCGACAGACACTATGGCTACACCTTC. Amino acids: CASSFDRHYGYTF.

The chain is built from TRBV7-3 and TRBJ1-3, with D perhaps TRBD1 (5 bases). The CDR3 runs 15 residues. V gave up 5 bases and J gave up 3 bases, with 14 bases separating them. Germline-derived CDR1 and CDR2 are SGHTA and FQGTGA. CDR3 loop: CASSPSQGFGNTIYF. The CDR3 bases are TGTGCCAGCAGCCCTTCGCAGGGCTTTGGAAACACCATATATTTT.

This clone was observed a few times. This chain joins TRBV15 and TRBJ2-1; no definite D call. The CDR3 sequence is 15 residues long. CDR1 is LNHNV, CDR2 YYDKDF, per germline (reference sequence). With 3 bases removed from V and 6 bases from J, the gap between germline ends came to 15 bases. CDR3 DNA: TGTGCCACCAGCAGTCTAGTGACCCACCTCAATGAGCAGTTCTTC. Amino acids: CATSSLVTHLNEQFF.

The gene calls are TRBV30 and TRBJ1-2, with TRBD1 identical over 7 bases. Trimming removed 1 base from V and 8 bases from J; junction bases left unmatched: 7. CDR3 length equals 13 residues. Germline V gene lookup returns CDR1 GTSNPN and CDR2 SVGIG (reference sequence). DNA for the CDR3: TGTGCCTGGAGTGAAGGGGGCCTAGGAGGCTACACCTTC. This codes for CAWSEGGLGGYTF.

The rearrangement links TRBV7-8 to TRBJ1-3, with 10 bases identical to TRBD1. Germline V gene sequence: CDR1 SGHVS, CDR2 FQNEAQ. The CDR3 has 16 amino acids. V gave up 2 bases and J gave up 1 base; unmatched junction bases: 2. This CDR3 is CASSLRTGGSGNTIYF. CDR3 coding DNA: TGTGCCAGCAGCTTACGGACAGGGGGATCTGGAAACACCATATATTTT.

The V and J genes are TRBV10-3 and TRBJ2-2; 8 nucleotides line up with TRBD1. J was trimmed by 2 bases and V by 6 bases; bases with no gene match: 5. The CDR3 runs 15 residues. CDR1 and CDR2 (germline): ENHRY, SYGVKD. The CDR3 DNA follows: TGTGCCATCAGGGGGGGACAGGAAAACACCGGGGAGCTGTTTTTT. This codes for CAIRGGQENTGELFF.

Comment on this clone: The sample carries other DNA sequences with the same CDR3. The chain combines TRBV27 with TRBJ1-2; no definite D call. Germline V gives CDR1 MNHEY, CDR2 SMNVEV (reference sequence). The CDR3 runs 14 residues. The germline V and J ends were trimmed by 6 bases and 2 bases, with 13 bases remaining between them. CDR3 DNA: TGTGCCAGCAGCCCAAGGACCGCAAACTATGGCTACACCTTC. Translated: CASSPRTANYGYTF.

The chain has TRBV11-2 and TRBJ2-2; D might be TRBD2 (6 bases). The germline CDR1 and CDR2 sequences are SGHAT and FQNNGV. The germline V and J ends were trimmed by 4 bases and 6 bases, with 9 bases remaining between them. CDR3 length equals 13 residues. The CDR3 coding sequence is TGTGCCAGCAGCTGGGGGGTTGCCGGGGAGCTGTTTTTT. This translates into CASSWGVAGELFF.

This sequence joins TRBV9 and TRBJ2-3, with TRBD2 matching 8 bases. The CDR3 loop spans 16 amino acids. Trimming took 2 bases from V and 1 from J; bases not matched to a gene: 6. Germline V gene data show CDR1 as SGDLS and CDR2 as YYNGEE. The DNA for the CDR3 is TGTGCCAGCAGCGTTCGGAGTAGCGGGGGCACAGATACGCAGTATTTT. It specifies CASSVRSSGGTDTQYF.

V gene TRBV30 combines with J gene TRBJ1-1; TRBD1 is a possible D gene (6 bases). Germline CDR1 GTSNPN, CDR2 SVGIG (reference sequence). The CDR3 consists of 16 residues. V was trimmed by 1 base and J by 1 base, leaving 16 bases between them. CDR3 DNA: TGTGCCTGGAGTGCATACCTCCCGGGACAGAACACTGAAGCTTTCTTT. It specifies CAWSAYLPGQNTEAFF.

This clone was counted between two and nine times. The rearrangement joins TRBV7-8 to TRBJ1-4, with D uncertain. Trimming left V 4 bases short and J 7 bases short, with 13 bases between. CDR1 is SGHVS and CDR2 is FQNEAQ in the germline V gene. The CDR3 spans 14 residues. CDR3 sequence reads: CASSSPGVVEKLFF. In DNA form, the CDR3 reads TGTGCCAGCAGCTCACCCGGGGTCGTTGAAAAACTGTTTTTT.

The V gene is TRBV2, the J gene TRBJ2-5, with 8 bases matching TRBD1. V lost 1 base and J lost 7; bases outside the gene matches: 11. Per the germline V gene, CDR1 is SNHLY and CDR2 is FYNNEI. The CDR3 covers 16 residues. CDR3 region: CASSEEKQGAKGTQYF. For the CDR3, the DNA is TGTGCCAGCAGTGAAGAGAAGCAGGGGGCTAAGGGGACCCAGTACTTC. The entire variable domain, with the rest obtained from reference TRBV2 and TRBJ2-5, is as follows: EPEVTQTPSHQVTQMGQEVILRCVPISNHLYFYWYRQILGQKVEFLVSFYNNEISEKSEIFDDQFSVERPDGSNFTLKIRSTKLEDSAMYFCASSEEKQGAKGTQYFGPGTRLLVL.

The chain joins TRBV5-1 to TRBJ1-4; D is unresolved. The V end lost 0 bases, the J end lost 0 bases, and 9 bases lay between the germline ends. The CDR3 extends over 16 amino acids. Germline V gives CDR1 SGHRS, CDR2 YFSETQ. CDR3 DNA: TGCGCCAGCAGCTTGGCGGGCAGAGCAACTAATGAAAAACTGTTTTTT. Its protein product is CASSLAGRATNEKLFF.